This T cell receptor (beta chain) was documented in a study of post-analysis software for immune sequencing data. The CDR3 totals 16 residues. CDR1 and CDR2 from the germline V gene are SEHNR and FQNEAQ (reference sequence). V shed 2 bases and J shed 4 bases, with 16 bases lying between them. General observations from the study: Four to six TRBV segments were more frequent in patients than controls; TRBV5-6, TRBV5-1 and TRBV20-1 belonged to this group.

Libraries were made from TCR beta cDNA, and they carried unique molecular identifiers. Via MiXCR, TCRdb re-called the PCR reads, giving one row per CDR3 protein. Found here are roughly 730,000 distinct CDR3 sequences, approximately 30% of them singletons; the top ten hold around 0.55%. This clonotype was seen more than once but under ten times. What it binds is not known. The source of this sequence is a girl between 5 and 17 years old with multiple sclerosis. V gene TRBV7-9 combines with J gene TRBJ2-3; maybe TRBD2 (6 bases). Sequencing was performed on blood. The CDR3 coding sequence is TGTGCCAGCAGCTTACTCACTAGCTGGCGTCCAGATACGCAGTATTTT. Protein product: CASSLLTSWRPDTQYF.